This T cell receptor beta chain was identified in a study of blood T cell repertoires in COVID-19. The method was immunoSEQ multiplex PCR; TCRdb's version includes in-frame clones alone and lacks a portion of them. The sample yields over 30,000 clones, about 89% seen once. The CDR3 has 15 amino acids. V lost 6 bases and J lost 2, with 14 bases in between. Germline CDR1 reads SNHLY; CDR2 reads FYNNEI. The source of this sequence is a human donor in a cohort sampled during active COVID-19. Sample: peripheral blood. V usage is TRBV2 and J usage is TRBJ1-3, with a possible D match to TRBD1 (5 bases). CDR3 protein: CASRIDSLTGNTIYF. The DNA of the CDR3 is TGTGCCAGCAGGATCGACAGCCTTACTGGAAACACCATATATTTT. The variable domain in full, completed from reference TRBV2 and TRBJ1-3, reads EPEVTQTPSHQVTQMGQEVILRCVPISNHLYFYWYRQILGQKVEFLVSFYNNEISEKSEIFDDQFSVERPDGSNFTLKIRSTKLEDSAMYFCASRIDSLTGNTIYFGEGSWLTVV.